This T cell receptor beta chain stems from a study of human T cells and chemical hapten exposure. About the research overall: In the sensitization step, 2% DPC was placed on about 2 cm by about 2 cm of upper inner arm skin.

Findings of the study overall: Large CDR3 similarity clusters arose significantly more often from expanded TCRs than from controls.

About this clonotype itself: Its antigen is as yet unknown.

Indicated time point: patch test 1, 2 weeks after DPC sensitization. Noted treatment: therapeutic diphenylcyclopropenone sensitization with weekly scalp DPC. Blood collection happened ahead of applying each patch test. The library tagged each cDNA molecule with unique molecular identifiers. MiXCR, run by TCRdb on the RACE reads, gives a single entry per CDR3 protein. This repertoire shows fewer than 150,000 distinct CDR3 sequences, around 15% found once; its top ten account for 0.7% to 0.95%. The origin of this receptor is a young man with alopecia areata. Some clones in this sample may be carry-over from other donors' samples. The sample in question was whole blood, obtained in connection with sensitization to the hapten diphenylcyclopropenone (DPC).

The chain's CDR3 is CASSYEAGPGYGYTF. In nucleotides, the CDR3 is TGTGCCAGCAGTTACGAGGCGGGTCCGGGCTATGGCTACACCTTC. The V call is TRBV6-2 or TRBV6-3, the J call TRBJ1-2; D gene unclear. The CDR3 length is 15 residues. Germline V CDR1 and CDR2: MNHEY, SVGEGT. Trimming stripped 2 bases from V and 4 bases from J, with 14 bases between.